These 23 T cell receptor beta chains were all obtained from the same sample, sequenced in a study of blood T cell repertoires in COVID-19. Clones were sequenced by immunoSEQ multiplex PCR, and TCRdb holds only the in-frame ones, with some missing. Among 250,000 to 400,000 clones, about 89% were seen once, and the ten largest hold 5.3%. Specimen: PBMCs or T cells enriched from blood (not recorded which). The source of these receptors is a woman aged 30 to 39 who had recovered from COVID-19.

This rearrangement joins TRBV4-3 to TRBJ2-1; possible D gene TRBD1, 6 bases. With 5 bases removed from V and 10 bases from J, the gap between germline ends came to 18 bases. Per germline, CDR1 LGHNA and CDR2 YSLEER. This CDR3 is 14 amino acids long. Here the CDR3 reads CASSFTGFRVEQFF. In DNA form, the CDR3 reads TGCGCCAGCAGCTTTACAGGGTTTCGGGTAGAGCAGTTCTTC.

The V call is TRBV18, the J call TRBJ2-5; 7 nucleotides line up with TRBD1. The trim removed 7 bases at V and 2 bases at J, leaving 7 bases unmatched. The germline gives CDR1 KGHSH, CDR2 LQKENI. There are 14 residues in the CDR3. The CDR3 coding sequence is TGTGCCAGCTTCCGCCGACAGGGACAAGAGACCCAGTACTTC. Encoded protein: CASFRRQGQETQYF.

This clone was counted only a few times. The chain combines TRBV28 with TRBJ1-2; D remains ambiguous. Trimming shortened V by 7 bases and J by 7 bases, and 16 bases separated the two germline ends. Germline V gene lookup returns CDR1 MDHEN and CDR2 SYDVKM. The CDR3 loop spans 13 amino acids. The CDR3, as DNA: TGTGCCAGCACCCCGGGAGGGAGGCGTGGCTACACCTTC. Translation: CASTPGGRRGYTF.

This chain connects TRBV28 to TRBJ1-1, with D perhaps matching TRBD1 (5 bases). The length of the CDR3 is 11 residues. The V end lost 10 bases, the J end lost 10 bases, and 16 bases lay between the germline ends. CDR1 MDHEN and CDR2 SYDVKM come from the germline V gene. CDR3 residues: CATRWQGVAFF. The CDR3 DNA reads TGTGCCACCCGATGGCAGGGCGTAGCTTTCTTT.

The chain couples TRBV6-1 to TRBJ1-2, with D tentatively TRBD1 (5 bases). CDR3 length equals 15 residues. V was trimmed by 1 base and J by 7 bases, leaving 16 bases between them. Germline V gene lookup returns CDR1 MNHNS and CDR2 SASEGT. CDR3 in amino acids: CASSEGGGQGSGYTF. The CDR3 DNA reads as TGTGCCAGCAGTGAAGGGGGTGGGCAGGGCTCTGGCTACACCTTC.

This chain links TRBV10-3 with TRBJ2-3; 7 bases are shared with TRBD2. The V segment lost 3 bases and the J segment 4 bases; nucleotides outside the gene matches: 4. Germline V gene data show CDR1 as ENHRY and CDR2 as SYGVKD. The CDR3 runs 14 residues. CDR3 DNA: TGTGCCATCAGTGAAAGCGGGGAGTCAGATACGCAGTATTTT. It encodes CAISESGESDTQYF.

V gene TRBV5-1 combines with J gene TRBJ2-5, with a weak D call TRBD1 (6 bases). Trimming stripped 0 bases from V and 7 bases from J, with 13 bases between. Germline V gene data show CDR1 as SGHRS and CDR2 as YFSETQ. CDR3 length equals 14 residues. CDR3 bases: TGCGCCAGCAGCTTGGGGACAGAAGAAGGGACCCAGTACTTC. This encodes CASSLGTEEGTQYF.

V gene TRBV11-2 combines with J gene TRBJ1-2, with TRBD1 matching 7 bases. The length of the CDR3 is 14 residues. Germline V gene sequence: CDR1 SGHAT, CDR2 FQNNGV. V gave up 5 bases and J gave up 4 bases; unmatched junction bases: 7. The CDR3 DNA reads TGTGCCAGCAGCCTAGCCGGGACAGTCTATGGCTACACCTTC. Protein: CASSLAGTVYGYTF.

This clone was detected a few times. This chain's CDR3 is CASSPLRQANTGELFF. The CDR3 DNA is TGTGCCAGCAGCCCGTTGCGACAGGCGAACACCGGGGAGCTGTTTTTT. The chain links TRBV13 to TRBJ2-2; D is perhaps TRBD1 (6 bases). The germline V and J ends were trimmed by 5 bases and 0 bases, with 13 bases remaining between them. This CDR3 has 16 amino acids. The germline V gene has CDR1 PRHDT and CDR2 FYEKMQ (reference sequence).

This chain uses TRBV14 with TRBJ2-3, with 10 positions matching TRBD2. Trimming cost V 2 bases and J 4 bases; bases outside gene matches: 18. The CDR3 loop spans 20 amino acids. Germline V CDR1 and CDR2: SGHDN, FVKESK. As DNA, the CDR3 is TGTGCCAGCAGCCAACCCCCTAGGAAGCGGGGGGGCTTCAGCGCAGATACGCAGTATTTT. Encoded protein: CASSQPPRKRGGFSADTQYF.

The chain joins TRBV19 to TRBJ2-7; a weak D match, TRBD2 (6 bases). Germline V gene data show CDR1 as LNHDA and CDR2 as SQIVND (reference sequence). Trimming took 10 bases from V and 4 from J, leaving 20 bases between them. The CDR3 loop spans 14 amino acids. As DNA, the CDR3 is TGTGCCACTCCCCGGGGGACCGCCGGATACGAGCAGTACTTC. This gives the protein CATPRGTAGYEQYF.

V and J are TRBV10-2 and TRBJ1-5; the D gene is possibly TRBD1 (6 bases). Germline V gene sequence: CDR1 WSHSY, CDR2 SAAADI. Trimming took 9 bases from V and 4 from J, leaving 13 bases between them. The CDR3 is 13 amino acids. The CDR3 DNA sequence: TGCGCCAGTGTGGACAGCCCTAATCAGCCCCAGCATTTT. Translating gives CASVDSPNQPQHF.

The chain combines TRBV5-1 with TRBJ1-4, with 11 bases matching TRBD1. The CDR3 sequence is 16 residues long. Germline values: CDR1 SGHRS, CDR2 YFSETQ. The V and J ends lost 3 bases and 6 bases, in that order; junction bases with no gene match: 7. CDR3 DNA: TGCGCCAGCAGCTCCATTCGGACAGGGGGCGATGAAAAACTGTTTTTT. Translation gives CASSSIRTGGDEKLFF.

The V and J genes are TRBV4-1 and TRBJ1-1; D ambiguous. The V end lost 4 bases, the J end lost 0 bases, and 15 bases lay between the germline ends. CDR1 is MGHRA, CDR2 YSYEKL, per germline. The CDR3 is 16 residues long. CDR3 loop: CASSPGWRRLNTEAFF. The CDR3 region has the DNA TGCGCCAGCAGCCCTGGGTGGCGGCGATTGAACACTGAAGCTTTCTTT.

The J gene is TRBJ1-6, the V gene TRBV9; 9 nucleotides line up with TRBD1. This CDR3 contains 15 residues. CDR1 is SGDLS and CDR2 is YYNGEE in the germline V gene. The trim removed 4 bases at V and 7 bases at J, leaving 6 bases unmatched. The CDR3 DNA reads TGTGCCAGCAGCACTTATGGGACAGGGAATTCACCCCTCCACTTT. Protein sequence: CASSTYGTGNSPLHF.

V is TRBV5-1 and J is TRBJ2-5; TRBD2 agrees at 14 bases. CDR1 is SGHRS and CDR2 is YFSETQ in the germline V gene. Trimming cost V 0 bases and J 4 bases; bases outside gene matches: 5. This CDR3 is 17 amino acids long. The CDR3 sequence is CASSLGTSGGSGETQYF. The CDR3 DNA sequence: TGCGCCAGCAGCTTGGGGACTAGCGGGGGGAGCGGAGAGACCCAGTACTTC.

This clone was detected once. J is TRBJ2-2 and V is TRBV5-4, with 11 bases lining up with TRBD1. The CDR3 totals 16 residues. The germline gives CDR1 SGHNT, CDR2 YYREEE (reference sequence). V shed 4 bases and J 8 bases; nucleotides not matched to a gene: 10. CDR3: CASSPGTGQGAGELFF. CDR3 bases: TGTGCCAGCAGCCCCGGAACAGGACAGGGGGCAGGGGAGCTGTTTTTT.

The rearrangement links TRBV6-5 to TRBJ1-1; D perhaps matches TRBD1 (6 bases). The CDR3 is 15 residues long. Trimming removed 2 bases from V and 1 base from J, with 11 bases in between. Per the germline V gene, CDR1 is MNHEY and CDR2 is SVGAGI. CDR3 sequence (DNA): TGTGCCAGCAGTTACGCAGGGGTCCCGAACACTGAAGCTTTCTTT. Translated: CASSYAGVPNTEAFF.

V gene TRBV19 combines with J gene TRBJ2-1; 12 bases fit TRBD2. V dropped 5 bases and J dropped 1; count of bases not matched to a gene: 3. The CDR3 is made up of 16 amino acids. Per the germline V gene, CDR1 is LNHDA and CDR2 is SQIVND (reference sequence). CDR3 amino acids: CASSRTSGGSYNEQFF. CDR3 nucleotides: TGTGCCAGTAGTCGAACTAGCGGGGGGTCCTACAATGAGCAGTTCTTC.

V gene TRBV9 combines with J gene TRBJ2-3, with 9 bases that match TRBD2. V shed 3 bases, J shed 3 bases, and the junction held 8 bases outside the gene matches. Germline CDR1 reads SGDLS; CDR2 reads YYNGEE. The CDR3 spans 16 residues. CDR3 nucleotide sequence: TGTGCCAGCAGCGCCGGAAGACTAGCGGAGACAGATACGCAGTATTTT. Translated, it gives CASSAGRLAETDTQYF.

The chain couples TRBV7-9 to TRBJ1-2; 9 bases agree with TRBD1. CDR1 is SEHNR, CDR2 FQNEAQ, per germline (reference sequence). The CDR3 runs to 15 residues. The V gene end was trimmed by 2 bases and the J gene end by 3 bases; junction bases not matched to a gene: 4. This chain's CDR3 is CASSLPQGADYGYTF. CDR3 coding DNA: TGTGCCAGCAGCTTACCACAGGGGGCGGACTATGGCTACACCTTC.

The J gene is TRBJ1-2, the V gene TRBV7-9; no firm D call. The germline V gene has CDR1 SEHNR and CDR2 FQNEAQ (reference sequence). The CDR3 consists of 13 residues. V lost 9 bases, J lost 3 bases, and 14 bases lay in between. Here the CDR3 DNA reads TGTGCCAGTTATCCGGGTCCCTACTATGGCTACACCTTC. Translating it yields CASYPGPYYGYTF.

This clone was found a few times. The chain links TRBV18 to TRBJ1-1; a weak D match, TRBD1 (5 bases). The CDR3 length is 16 residues. V lost 3 bases, J lost 0 bases, and 14 bases lay in between. Germline V gene data show CDR1 as KGHSH and CDR2 as LQKENI. The CDR3 DNA sequence: TGTGCCAGCTCACCGTCGGGGGACCTAATGAACACTGAAGCTTTCTTT. Its translation: CASSPSGDLMNTEAFF.